One sample yielded the 32 T cell receptor beta chains listed below, sequenced in a study of OX40 agonist ivuxolimab in advanced cancers. The library was prepared using the immunoSEQ multiplex PCR assay. What TCRdb holds here is the immuneACCESS table cut down to in-frame rearrangements. Part of the clones is not present; checked against another copy, under half of the missing clones reflect an unresolved V gene, and the others are unexplained. This sample has 30,000 to 35,000 clones in its table, and 75% to 90% of those were observed once. The ten biggest clones cover about 38% of the sample. The sample was CD4+ or CD8+ T cells sorted from blood, taken in a trial of the OX40 agonist ivuxolimab. The receptors derive from an adult with an advanced solid tumor such as melanoma, head and neck, liver or kidney cancer.

The chain employs TRBV6-5 and TRBJ1-1; TRBD1 aligns across 8 bases. This CDR3 contains 12 residues. After removal of 6 bases from V and 8 bases from J, the junction contained 5 bases not matched to a gene. CDR1 and CDR2 (germline): MNHEY, SVGAGI. CDR3 residues: CASRTGQGEAFF. Written as DNA, the CDR3 is TGTGCCAGCAGAACAGGACAGGGCGAAGCTTTCTTT.

The rearrangement joins TRBV11-2 to TRBJ2-7; no definite D call. Germline V gene lookup returns CDR1 SGHAT and CDR2 FQNNGV. V was pared by 5 bases and J by 5 bases, with 7 bases between. The CDR3 is made up of 11 amino acids. CDR3 protein: CASSPNDEQYF. In nucleotides, the CDR3 is TGTGCCAGCAGCCCCAACGACGAGCAGTACTTC.

The V gene is TRBV27, the J gene TRBJ2-5; 8 positions match TRBD2. Germline-derived CDR1 and CDR2 are MNHEY and SMNVEV (reference sequence). The CDR3 contains 14 residues. Germline trimming cut 2 bases from V and 4 bases from J; bases unmatched to any gene: 3. The CDR3 coding sequence is TGTGCCAGCAGTTTAGTAGCGGGACTAGAGACCCAGTACTTC. Translating it yields CASSLVAGLETQYF.

V is TRBV9 and J is TRBJ2-5; 7 bases fit TRBD2. With 0 bases clipped from V and 4 bases from J, the junction kept 12 bases outside the gene matches. The CDR3 is 17 residues long. The germline gives CDR1 SGDLS, CDR2 YYNGEE. This CDR3 reads CASSVEGRARTGETQYF. DNA for the CDR3: TGTGCCAGCAGCGTAGAAGGGAGGGCGAGGACGGGAGAGACCCAGTACTTC. The whole variable domain, filled in from reference TRBV9 and TRBJ2-5, reads DSGVTQTPKHLITATGQRVTLRCSPRSGDLSVYWYQQSLDQGLQFLIQYYNGEERAKGNILERFSAQQFPDLHSELNLSSLELGDSALYFCASSVEGRARTGETQYFGPGTRLLVL.

The CDR3 sequence: CASSQLARSSYEQYF. The CDR3 region has the DNA TGCGCCAGCAGCCAACTAGCCAGGAGCTCCTACGAGCAGTACTTC. The genes are TRBV4-3 and TRBJ2-7; TRBD2 might be the D (5 bases). Trimming removed 2 bases at V and 0 bases at J, with 11 bases between. Germline CDR1 and CDR2: LGHNA and YSLEER. The CDR3 has 15 residues.

This clone was recorded once. This chain uses TRBV27 with TRBJ1-6, with 7 bases matching TRBD1. Germline assignment: CDR1 MNHEY and CDR2 SMNVEV (reference sequence). Germline trimming cut 4 bases from V and 8 bases from J; bases unmatched to any gene: 5. The CDR3 is made up of 14 amino acids. In DNA form, the CDR3 reads TGTGCCAGCAGTTCCGACAGGGCTCATTCACCCCTCCACTTT. Amino acid sequence: CASSSDRAHSPLHF.

Only one count was recorded for this clone. The V and J genes are TRBV13 and TRBJ2-5, with 8 bases aligning to TRBD1. The DNA end lines up better with TRBJ2-7; the J call may be wrong. Germline V gives CDR1 PRHDT, CDR2 FYEKMQ (reference sequence). The CDR3 length is 15 residues. The CDR3 loop reads CASSLGPGGGYEQYF. As DNA, the CDR3 is TGTGCCAGCAGCTTAGGGCCAGGGGGCGGGTACGAGCAGTACTTC.

The genes are TRBV28 and TRBJ1-1; TRBD1 agrees at 7 bases. Germline lookup yields CDR1 MDHEN and CDR2 SYDVKM. CDR3 length equals 14 residues. The V and J ends lost 5 bases and 4 bases, in that order; junction bases with no gene match: 7. This CDR3 is CASSDPYRGTEAFF. The CDR3, as DNA: TGTGCCAGCAGTGACCCATACAGGGGCACTGAAGCTTTCTTT.

CDR3 sequence: CASSLQGHNQPQHF. Written as DNA, the CDR3 is TGTGCCAGCAGTCTACAGGGGCATAATCAGCCCCAGCATTTT. The J gene is TRBJ1-5, the V gene TRBV6-5; TRBD1 matches at 7 bases. V was pared by 5 bases and J by 4 bases, with 5 bases of the junction left unmatched. This CDR3 is 14 amino acids long. Germline V lookup: CDR1 MNHEY, CDR2 SVGAGI.

This clone has a handful of counts. This chain joins TRBV5-1 and TRBJ2-7, with 9 bases identical to TRBD2. V lost 4 bases, J lost 5 bases, and 4 bases stayed unmatched. The CDR3 has 13 amino acids. Germline values: CDR1 SGHRS, CDR2 YFSETQ. The CDR3 DNA follows: TGCGCCAGCAGCGTAGCGGGAGACAACGAGCAGTACTTC. Protein sequence: CASSVAGDNEQYF.

V and J are TRBV28 and TRBJ1-1; D not certain. CDR1 MDHEN and CDR2 SYDVKM come from the germline V gene. Between the trimmed V and J ends, which lost 1 base and 1 base, there was a span of 7 bases. The CDR3 extends over 14 amino acids. The CDR3 DNA sequence: TGTGCCAGCAGTTTATCTCCCCCGAACACTGAAGCTTTCTTT. Amino acid sequence: CASSLSPPNTEAFF.

The chain combines TRBV9 with TRBJ1-5, with 10 positions matching TRBD1. Trimming at V came to 4 bases and at J to 3 bases, leaving 10 bases not matched to a gene. Germline CDR1 reads SGDLS; CDR2 reads YYNGEE. The CDR3 contains 17 residues. The CDR3 here is CASSPGTGEGLNQPQHF. CDR3 sequence (DNA): TGTGCCAGCAGCCCAGGGACAGGGGAGGGTCTCAATCAGCCCCAGCATTTT.

The V gene is TRBV5-6, the J gene TRBJ1-2; D is possibly TRBD1 (5 bases). Germline CDR1 SGHDT, CDR2 YYEEEE. This CDR3 contains 13 residues. The V and J ends lost 5 bases and 4 bases respectively, with 12 bases between them. CDR3 sequence reads: CASSLDSFYGYTF. The CDR3 bases are TGTGCCAGCAGTCTAGACAGCTTCTATGGCTACACCTTC.

The chain uses TRBV15 and TRBJ1-5; TRBD1 matches at 7 bases. Losses at the gene ends were 0 bases for V and 7 bases for J; bases not matched to a gene: 6. The CDR3 loop spans 15 amino acids. Germline V lookup: CDR1 LNHNV, CDR2 YYDKDF (reference sequence). CDR3 nucleotides: TGTGCCACCAGCAGAGACGACAGGGCCCTACAGCCCCAGCATTTT. Protein product: CATSRDDRALQPQHF. The complete variable domain, with remaining parts taken from reference TRBV15 and TRBJ1-5, reads DAMVIQNPRYQVTQFGKPVTLSCSQTLNHNVMYWYQQKSSQAPKLLFHYYDKDFNNEADTPDNFQSRRPNTSFCFLDIRSPGLGDTAMYLCATSRDDRALQPQHFGDGTRLSIL.

This chain connects TRBV7-2 to TRBJ2-3; weak D call: TRBD2 (6 bases). The germline CDR1 and CDR2 sequences are SGHTA and FQGNSA. This CDR3 region has 17 residues. Trimming cost V 4 bases and J 1 base, with 18 bases left between them. Here the CDR3 DNA reads TGTGCCAGCAGCTCCCTCGGGACGGAGGGAGGCACAGATACGCAGTATTTT. As protein: CASSSLGTEGGTDTQYF.

The CDR3: CASSLDSAPSYNEQFF. CDR3 DNA sequence: TGTGCCAGCAGCTTAGACTCAGCCCCCTCCTACAATGAGCAGTTCTTC. The chain has TRBV6-4 and TRBJ2-1; no reliable D call. Germline V CDR1 and CDR2: MRHNA, SNTAGT. V lost 6 bases and J lost 0, with 15 bases in between. The CDR3 length is 16 residues.

V usage is TRBV19 and J usage is TRBJ2-6; D unresolved. Germline loops: CDR1 LNHDA, CDR2 SQIVND (reference sequence). V lost 2 bases to trimming and J lost 0 bases, with 5 bases between them. This CDR3 is 15 amino acids long. DNA of the CDR3: TGTGCCAGTAGTATAATGGGCTCTGGGGCCAACGTCCTGACTTTC. It yields the protein CASSIMGSGANVLTF.

The CDR3 sequence is CASSHLGQPQHF. For the CDR3, the DNA is TGTGCCAGCAGCCACCTTGGCCAGCCCCAGCATTTT. The rearrangement joins TRBV7-6 to TRBJ1-5; no definite D call. Trimming left V 5 bases short and J 7 bases short, with 9 bases between. CDR1 SGHVS and CDR2 FNYEAQ come from the germline V gene. The CDR3 is 12 residues long.

The chain carries TRBV13 and TRBJ2-7; 7 nucleotides agree with TRBD1. This CDR3 is built from 15 residues. The J segment lost 1 base and the V segment lost 4 bases, leaving 7 bases of the junction unmatched. CDR1 PRHDT and CDR2 FYEKMQ come from the germline V gene (reference sequence). The CDR3 spells CASSSPGTASYEQYF. For the CDR3, the DNA is TGTGCCAGCAGCTCTCCCGGGACAGCTTCCTACGAGCAGTACTTC.

The chain is built from TRBV21-1 and TRBJ2-7; the D call in the table, TRBD2, was not verified against the DNA. TRBV21-1 is tagged as a pseudogene. This CDR3 contains 15 residues. CDR3 in amino acids: CASSRIPRSTYEQYF. CDR3 bases: TGTGCCAGCAGCAGAATTCCGCGGTCTACTTACGAGCAGTACTTC.

V usage is TRBV5-1 and J usage is TRBJ1-4; no reliable D call. The CDR3 runs to 16 residues. The germline V gene encodes CDR1 SGHRS and CDR2 YFSETQ. V was cut by 0 bases and J by 0 bases, with 9 bases left in between. CDR3 residues: CASSLDSRPTNEKLFF. For the CDR3, the DNA is TGCGCCAGCAGCTTGGATTCGAGGCCAACTAATGAAAAACTGTTTTTT.

J is TRBJ1-5 and V is TRBV28; D is perhaps TRBD1 (5 bases). Germline loops: CDR1 MDHEN, CDR2 SYDVKM. V was pared by 6 bases and J by 4 bases, with 19 bases between. The CDR3 contains 16 residues. The CDR3 sequence: CASSLAGTQKNQPQHF. The CDR3 region has the DNA TGTGCCAGCAGCCTAGCGGGGACCCAAAAAAATCAGCCCCAGCATTTT.

The chain combines TRBV29-1 with TRBJ2-1; tentative D call: TRBD2 (5 bases). CDR1 and CDR2 from the germline V gene are SQVTM and ANQGSEA. Trimming left V 1 base short and J 4 bases short, with 17 bases between. The CDR3 spans 16 residues. CDR3 nucleotide sequence: TGCAGCGTTGAAGGCGGAGGCCGCCTCACTTACAATGAGCAGTTCTTC. Protein: CSVEGGGRLTYNEQFF.

The rearrangement links TRBV19 to TRBJ1-2, with D tentatively TRBD1 (5 bases). The CDR3 runs 12 residues. The germline V and J ends were trimmed by 5 bases and 4 bases, with 8 bases remaining between them. Germline CDR1 reads LNHDA; CDR2 reads SQIVND (reference sequence). CDR3 in amino acids: CASSPGLYGYTF. The CDR3 region has the DNA TGTGCCAGTAGTCCAGGGCTCTATGGCTACACCTTC.

This chain joins TRBV7-3 and TRBJ2-1; 8 bases agree with TRBD1. There are 14 residues in the CDR3. Germline-derived CDR1 and CDR2 are SGHTA and FQGTGA. J was trimmed by 7 bases and V by 2 bases; bases with no gene match: 4. CDR3 residues: CASSLHQGANEQFF. The CDR3 region has the DNA TGTGCCAGCAGCTTACACCAGGGGGCGAATGAGCAGTTCTTC.

The J gene is TRBJ2-1, the V gene TRBV27; a weak D match, TRBD1 (5 bases). Trimming shortened V by 0 bases and J by 9 bases, and 9 bases separated the two germline ends. Germline CDR1 is MNHEY and CDR2 is SMNVEV (reference sequence). The CDR3 has 13 residues. The CDR3: CASSLSRQGEQFF. The CDR3 DNA follows: TGTGCCAGCAGTTTATCGAGGCAGGGTGAGCAGTTCTTC.

The chain combines TRBV2 with TRBJ2-7; 10 nucleotides agree with TRBD1. The CDR3 is made up of 14 amino acids. CDR1 is SNHLY and CDR2 is FYNNEI in the germline V gene. J was trimmed by 3 bases and V by 7 bases; bases with no gene match: 6. In nucleotides, the CDR3 is TGTGCCAGCATCAAGGACAGGGGGATCTACGAGCAGTACTTC. Translation gives CASIKDRGIYEQYF. The entire variable domain, with the rest obtained from reference TRBV2 and TRBJ2-7, is as follows: EPEVTQTPSHQVTQMGQEVILRCVPISNHLYFYWYRQILGQKVEFLVSFYNNEISEKSEIFDDQFSVERPDGSNFTLKIRSTKLEDSAMYFCASIKDRGIYEQYFGPGTRLTVT.

The chain carries TRBV27 and TRBJ1-3; D is perhaps TRBD1 (6 bases). Trimming took off 1 base at V and 7 bases at J, with 17 bases between the two ends. The V gene's germline CDR1 is MNHEY and CDR2 SMNVEV (reference sequence). The CDR3 length is 16 residues. The CDR3 nucleotides read TGTGCCAGCAGTTTATGGGGGCCGGGGAATCTTAACACCATATATTTT. This translates into CASSLWGPGNLNTIYF.

This chain connects TRBV28 to TRBJ2-7; D is uncertain. V lost 1 base and J 7 bases, leaving 11 bases between the germline ends. CDR1 and CDR2 (germline): MDHEN, SYDVKM. This CDR3 comprises 13 residues. The CDR3 is CASSLSIIGEQYF. The CDR3 DNA sequence: TGTGCCAGCAGTTTATCGATTATTGGAGAGCAGTACTTC.

V is TRBV27 and J is TRBJ2-1, with 9 bases that match TRBD1. The CDR3 is 17 amino acids. V shed 3 bases, J shed 0 bases, and the junction held 6 bases outside the gene matches. Germline loops: CDR1 MNHEY, CDR2 SMNVEV (reference sequence). CDR3 protein: CASSFLWTGASYNEQFF. CDR3 bases: TGTGCCAGCAGTTTCCTCTGGACAGGGGCCTCCTACAATGAGCAGTTCTTC.

The J gene is TRBJ2-3, the V gene TRBV20-1, with D hard to call. Trimming cost V 4 bases and J 4 bases, with 6 bases left between them. Germline V gene lookup returns CDR1 DFQATT and CDR2 SNEGSKA (reference sequence). This CDR3 is built from 11 residues. The CDR3 loop reads CSAKPADTQYF. The DNA of the CDR3 is TGCAGTGCTAAACCCGCAGATACGCAGTATTTT.

Relative to its sample, this clone is medium-sized. Other DNA variants within this sample encode the same CDR3. J is TRBJ2-1 and V is TRBV9; TRBD2 might be the D (6 bases). Trimming cost V 3 bases and J 7 bases, with 11 bases left between them. Germline-derived CDR1 and CDR2 are SGDLS and YYNGEE. The CDR3 length is 13 residues. The CDR3 DNA reads as TGTGCCAGCAGCGCAACCCGGGGGAATGAGCAGTTCTTC. Translation gives CASSATRGNEQFF.